The rows below give T cell receptor beta chains drawn from one sample of a study of T cell clonotyping in hematopoietic cell transplantation. Clones were sequenced by immunoSEQ multiplex PCR, and TCRdb holds only the in-frame ones, with some missing. The table lists 6,000 to 9,000 clones, around 88% of them singletons. The source material was PBMCs, sampled 100 days after allogeneic stem cell transplant. The receptors originated from a male patient between 18 and 35 years old who had an allogeneic stem cell transplant from a related donor, so the T cells may come from the graft donor. Some clones in this sample may be carry-over from other donors' samples. Both conserved end residues are part of each CDR3. Fields, in order: V gene, CDR3 length, D gene, clone size, J gene, CDR3 DNA, CDR3 protein. D genes are given only for firm matches. Some rows have no size entry. The others give once, few or many, or a class for an expanded clone.

V: TRBV29-1
length: 14
D: TRBD1
size: few
J: TRBJ2-3
DNA: TGCAGCATTGCCGGGACAGGGAGCACAGATACGCAGTATTTT
CDR3: CSIAGTGSTDTQYF

V: TRBV10-3
length: 14
D: .
size: .
J: TRBJ1-3
DNA: TGTGCCATCAGGAGGCTGATCTCTGGAAACACCATATATTTT
CDR3: CAIRRLISGNTIYF

V: TRBV19
length: 22
D: TRBD2
size: .
J: TRBJ2-5
DNA: TGTGCCAGTAGTATAGATGGGGTGACCTGGTCACTAGCGGGAGAAAATCTGGAGACCCAGTACTTC
CDR3: CASSIDGVTWSLAGENLETQYF

V: TRBV4-2
length: 17
D: TRBD2
size: .
J: TRBJ2-2
DNA: TGTGCCAGCAGCCAAGACTCGGGACTAGGGATTCCCGGGGAGCTGTTTTTT
CDR3: CASSQDSGLGIPGELFF

V: TRBV9
length: 17
D: TRBD1
size: .
J: TRBJ2-2
DNA: TGTGCCAGCAGCCCCCACGGACAGGGGGCTCCCACCGGGGAGCTGTTTTTT
CDR3: CASSPHGQGAPTGELFF

V: TRBV4-1
length: 16
D: TRBD2
size: .
J: TRBJ2-2
DNA: TGCGCCAGCAGCCTAGTCCAAGCGGGAGTAGTCGGGGAGCTGTTTTTT
CDR3: CASSLVQAGVVGELFF

V: TRBV18
length: 14
D: .
size: .
J: TRBJ2-3
DNA: TGTGCCAGCTCACCAGGCGGGCCCGGAGATACGCAGTATTTT
CDR3: CASSPGGPGDTQYF

V: TRBV6-6
length: 15
D: .
size: .
J: TRBJ2-3
DNA: TGTGCCAGCAGTTTCAGCCTTCCAAGCACAGATACGCAGTATTTT
CDR3: CASSFSLPSTDTQYF

V: TRBV11-2
length: 14
D: .
size: .
J: TRBJ2-3
DNA: TGTGCCAGCAGCTTAGCGGTTGGGGCAGATACGCAGTATTTT
CDR3: CASSLAVGADTQYF

V: TRBV12-5
length: 14
D: .
size: .
J: TRBJ2-5
DNA: TGTGCTAGTGGCCTGACTGGGGGGCAAGAGACCCAGTACTTC
CDR3: CASGLTGGQETQYF

V: TRBV19
length: 18
D: TRBD2
size: .
J: TRBJ2-4
DNA: TGTGCCAGTAGTCTCTTCCTATTACTAGCGGGAGTCGCACACATTCAGTACTTC
CDR3: CASSLFLLLAGVAHIQYF

V: TRBV15
length: 13
D: .
size: .
J: TRBJ2-5
DNA: TGTGCCACCAGCAGCTCCCGGTGGGAGACCCAGTACTTC
CDR3: CATSSSRWETQYF

V: TRBV5-4
length: 14
D: TRBD1
size: .
J: TRBJ1-1
DNA: TGTGCCAGCAGCTTGGGGGACAGGAACACTGAAGCTTTCTTT
CDR3: CASSLGDRNTEAFF

V: TRBV2
length: 17
D: TRBD2
size: .
J: TRBJ2-5
DNA: TGTGCCAGCACCGAGAGGGCTAGCGGGAACCGGGGGGAGACCCAGTACTTC
CDR3: CASTERASGNRGETQYF

V: TRBV21-1
length: 14
D: .
size: .
J: TRBJ1-5
DNA: TGTGCCAGCAGCACTACAGGGAGCAATCAGCCCCAGCATTTT
CDR3: CASSTTGSNQPQHF

V: TRBV2
length: 15
D: TRBD1
size: .
J: TRBJ1-2
DNA: TGTGCCAGCAGTAACCCGGGACAGGCCCTCTATGGCTACACCTTC
CDR3: CASSNPGQALYGYTF

V: TRBV5-8
length: 14
D: .
size: .
J: TRBJ2-5
DNA: TGTGCCAGCAGCCGAGGTTACAGCCAAGAGACCCAGTACTTC
CDR3: CASSRGYSQETQYF

V: TRBV10-3
length: 16
D: TRBD1
size: .
J: TRBJ2-7
DNA: TGTGCCATCAGTAAGTCGACAGGGGGTAAGTTCTACGAGCAGTACTTC
CDR3: CAISKSTGGKFYEQYF

V: TRBV11-3
length: 20
D: TRBD2
size: .
J: TRBJ2-1
DNA: TGTGCCAGCAGCTTACGGTTCAGGGTCCGACTAGCGGAGGTTAACAATGAGCAGTTCTTC
CDR3: CASSLRFRVRLAEVNNEQFF

V: TRBV9
length: 14
D: .
size: .
J: TRBJ2-3
DNA: TGTGCCAGCAGCGTTTACAGTAGGACAGATACGCAGTATTTT
CDR3: CASSVYSRTDTQYF

V: TRBV27
length: 15
D: .
size: .
J: TRBJ2-5
DNA: TGTGCCAGCAGTTTATCCTGGCAGGGGTTCGAGACCCAGTACTTC
CDR3: CASSLSWQGFETQYF

V: TRBV11-3
length: 13
D: .
size: .
J: TRBJ1-1
DNA: TGTGCCAGCGGAAGGGGCGCGGACACTGAAGCTTTCTTT
CDR3: CASGRGADTEAFF

V: TRBV19
length: 12
D: .
size: .
J: TRBJ1-2
DNA: TGTGCCAGTAGTCCTCAGGGCTATGGCTACACCTTC
CDR3: CASSPQGYGYTF

V: TRBV9
length: 16
D: TRBD2
size: .
J: TRBJ2-1
DNA: TGTGCCAGCAGCCCCCAGGTAGCGGGAGCGGGGAATGAGCAGTTCTTC
CDR3: CASSPQVAGAGNEQFF

V: TRBV5-1
length: 15
D: .
size: .
J: TRBJ1-2
DNA: TGCGCCAGCAGCTTGATTTGGGGGACACCTTATGGCTACACCTTC
CDR3: CASSLIWGTPYGYTF

V: TRBV4-3
length: 16
D: TRBD2
size: .
J: TRBJ2-5
DNA: TGCGCCAGCAGCCAATCCGGGACTAGCGGGAGTGAGACCCAGTACTTC
CDR3: CASSQSGTSGSETQYF

V: TRBV27
length: 14
D: .
size: .
J: TRBJ2-2
DNA: TGTGCCAGCAGTTTATCTGGGGACACCGGGGAGCTGTTTTTT
CDR3: CASSLSGDTGELFF

V: TRBV11-2
length: 13
D: .
size: .
J: TRBJ1-1
DNA: TGTGCCAGCAACCCGGGGGTAGGGACTGAAGCTTTCTTT
CDR3: CASNPGVGTEAFF

V: TRBV29-1
length: 12
D: TRBD1
size: .
J: TRBJ1-4
DNA: TGCAGCGTTGTTACAGGGGATGAAAAACTGTTTTTT
CDR3: CSVVTGDEKLFF

V: TRBV19
length: 12
D: .
size: .
J: TRBJ2-5
DNA: TGTGCCAGTAGTATGGCCCGGGAGACCCAGTACTTC
CDR3: CASSMARETQYF

V: TRBV11-3
length: 15
D: TRBD2
size: .
J: TRBJ2-3
DNA: TGTGCCAGCAGCTTAGCGGGAGGCACCGCTGATACGCAGTATTTT
CDR3: CASSLAGGTADTQYF

V: TRBV7-9
length: 16
D: TRBD1
size: .
J: TRBJ2-2
DNA: TGTGCCAGCAGCAAATCCGGGACAGGCAACACCGGGGAGCTGTTTTTT
CDR3: CASSKSGTGNTGELFF

V: TRBV4-3
length: 15
D: TRBD1
size: .
J: TRBJ1-1
DNA: TGCGCCAGCAGCCAAGAGACAGGGTTAGGGACTGAAGCTTTCTTT
CDR3: CASSQETGLGTEAFF

V: TRBV9
length: 14
D: .
size: .
J: TRBJ1-1
DNA: TGTGCCAGCAGCGTTGAAGGGGGAGGCACTGAAGCTTTCTTT
CDR3: CASSVEGGGTEAFF

V: TRBV10-1
length: 18
D: .
size: .
J: TRBJ1-5
DNA: TGCGCCAGCAACCACCCCGGGGCTCCTTCGGGGCCCAATCAGCCCCAGCATTTT
CDR3: CASNHPGAPSGPNQPQHF

V: TRBV4-2
length: 16
D: TRBD2
size: .
J: TRBJ2-1
DNA: TGTGCCAGCAGCCAAGAAACCCGGCTAGCGGGGAATGAGCAGTTCTTC
CDR3: CASSQETRLAGNEQFF

V: TRBV5-1
length: 19
D: .
size: .
J: TRBJ1-3
DNA: TGCGCCAGCAGCTTGGCCCCCTTGGTGGTCGGAACCTCTGGAAACACCATATATTTT
CDR3: CASSLAPLVVGTSGNTIYF

V: TRBV27
length: 13
D: .
size: .
J: TRBJ2-1
DNA: TGTGCCAGCAGTTTGGTTGGGCGGGATGAGCAGTTCTTC
CDR3: CASSLVGRDEQFF

V: TRBV7-9
length: 12
D: .
size: .
J: TRBJ2-1
DNA: TGTGCCAGCAGCACCTCCGGTGATGAGCAGTTCTTC
CDR3: CASSTSGDEQFF

V: TRBV7-9
length: 15
D: .
size: few
J: TRBJ2-1
DNA: TGTGCCAGCAGCCCTACGGGAGCCCCCTACAATGAGCAGTTCTTC
CDR3: CASSPTGAPYNEQFF

V: TRBV7-7
length: 15
D: TRBD2
size: .
J: TRBJ2-3
DNA: TGTGCTGGGAGCCGCGAGCGGGAGGGCCCCGATACGCAGTATTTT
CDR3: CAGSREREGPDTQYF

V: TRBV7-2
length: 12
D: .
size: .
J: TRBJ1-5
DNA: TGTGCCAGCAGCTGGGCCAATCAGCCCCAGCATTTT
CDR3: CASSWANQPQHF

V: TRBV7-6
length: 14
D: .
size: .
J: TRBJ1-1
DNA: TGTGCCAGCAGCAGCCGGGACTCAAACACTGAAGCTTTCTTT
CDR3: CASSSRDSNTEAFF

V: TRBV15
length: 12
D: .
size: .
J: TRBJ2-3
DNA: TGTGCCACCAGCAGAGGCACGAGGGCGCAGTATTTT
CDR3: CATSRGTRAQYF

V: TRBV7-8
length: 14
D: .
size: .
J: TRBJ2-1
DNA: TGTGCCAGCAGCTTAGGGGCCCCCTACAATGAGCAGTTCTTC
CDR3: CASSLGAPYNEQFF

V: TRBV19
length: 15
D: .
size: once
J: TRBJ2-2
DNA: TGTGCCAGTAGGTTCGGTGGCAGAGCTGCCGGGGAGCTGTTTTTT
CDR3: CASRFGGRAAGELFF

V: TRBV6-5
length: 16
D: .
size: .
J: TRBJ2-1
DNA: TGTGCCAGCAGTTACATCTCGGTGGGTAGCTCCAATGAGCAGTTCTTC
CDR3: CASSYISVGSSNEQFF

V: TRBV19
length: 13
D: .
size: .
J: TRBJ1-2
DNA: TGTGCCAGTAGTATGGGACGGAGCTATGGCTACACCTTC
CDR3: CASSMGRSYGYTF

V: TRBV6-5
length: 13
D: .
size: once
J: TRBJ1-1
DNA: TGTGCCAGCAGTTCGGGACTCCACACTGAAGCTTTCTTT
CDR3: CASSSGLHTEAFF

V: TRBV7-2
length: 15
D: .
size: few
J: TRBJ2-3
DNA: TGTGCCAGCAGCTACAAGTGGAAGACGGCAGATACGCAGTATTTT
CDR3: CASSYKWKTADTQYF

V: TRBV7-8
length: 14
D: TRBD1
size: .
J: TRBJ2-3
DNA: TGTGCCAGCAGCAAAAAGACAGGGACAGATACGCAGTATTTT
CDR3: CASSKKTGTDTQYF

V: TRBV7-2
length: 14
D: .
size: .
J: TRBJ2-5
DNA: TGTGCCAGCAGCTTAGAACTAGCCGGGGAGACCCAGTACTTC
CDR3: CASSLELAGETQYF

V: TRBV5-8
length: 14
D: .
size: .
J: TRBJ2-2
DNA: TGTGCCAGCAGCTTGGCCGGAGAGCAGGGGGAGCTGTTTTTT
CDR3: CASSLAGEQGELFF

V: TRBV10-3
length: 17
D: TRBD1
size: .
J: TRBJ2-1
DNA: TGTGCCATCAGTAAAGATGGGACAGGGGTAGGAGGCAATGAGCAGTTCTTC
CDR3: CAISKDGTGVGGNEQFF

V: TRBV5-1
length: 14
D: TRBD1
size: .
J: TRBJ2-7
DNA: TGCGCCAGCAGTTTCCGGGACAGGGGGCTGGAGCAGTACTTC
CDR3: CASSFRDRGLEQYF